This TCR beta chain came from a study of human thymus T cells. Germline V lookup: CDR1 KGHSH, CDR2 LQKENI. The germline V and J ends were trimmed by 0 bases and 7 bases, with 10 bases remaining between them. The CDR3 sequence is 14 residues long. Generated by immunoSEQ multiplex PCR, the TCRdb table keeps only in-frame clones and is missing some. The sample has about 78,000 clones; 90% to 98% are singletons. The source of the thymus tissue was resections taken during corrective heart surgery. The sequencing sample was made of thymus tissue. V and J are TRBV18 and TRBJ2-1; tentative D call: TRBD1 (5 bases). The TCR sequence derives from a boy in the first two years of life with a congenital heart defect but otherwise immunologically healthy. The CDR3 here is CASSPPFRENEQFF. The CDR3 DNA sequence: TGTGCCAGCTCACCACCGTTCAGGGAAAATGAGCAGTTCTTC.